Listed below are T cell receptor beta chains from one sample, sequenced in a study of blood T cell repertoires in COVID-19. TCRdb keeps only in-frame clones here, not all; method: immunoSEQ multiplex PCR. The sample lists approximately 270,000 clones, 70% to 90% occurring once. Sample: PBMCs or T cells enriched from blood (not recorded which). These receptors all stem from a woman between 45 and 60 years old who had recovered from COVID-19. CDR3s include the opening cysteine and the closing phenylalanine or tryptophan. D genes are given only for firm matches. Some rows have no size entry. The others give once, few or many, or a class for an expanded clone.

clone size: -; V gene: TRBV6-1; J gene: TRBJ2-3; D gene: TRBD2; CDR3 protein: CASKASGSQDTQYF; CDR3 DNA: TGTGCCAGCAAGGCTAGCGGATCTCAGGATACGCAGTATTTT
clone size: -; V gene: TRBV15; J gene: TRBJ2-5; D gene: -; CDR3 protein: CATSRDLDSGETQYF; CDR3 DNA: TGTGCCACCAGCAGAGATCTGGACTCGGGGGAGACCCAGTACTTC
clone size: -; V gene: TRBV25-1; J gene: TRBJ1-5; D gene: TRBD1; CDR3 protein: CASSEYPGQGRLQPQHF; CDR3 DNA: TGTGCCAGCAGTGAATATCCTGGACAGGGGAGGCTTCAGCCCCAGCATTTT
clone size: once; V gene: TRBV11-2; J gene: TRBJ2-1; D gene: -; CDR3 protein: CASSPPGSSYNEQFF; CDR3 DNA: TGTGCCAGCAGCCCCCCGGGGAGCTCCTACAATGAGCAGTTCTTC
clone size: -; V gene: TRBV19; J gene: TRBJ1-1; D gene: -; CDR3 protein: CASSPIPPTSPNTEAFF; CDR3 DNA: TGTGCCAGTAGTCCCATACCACCGACATCACCAAACACTGAAGCTTTCTTT
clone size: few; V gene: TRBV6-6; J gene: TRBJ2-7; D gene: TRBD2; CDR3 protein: CASRGEGRQEQYF; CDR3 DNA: TGTGCCAGCAGGGGGGAGGGACGACAGGAGCAGTACTTC
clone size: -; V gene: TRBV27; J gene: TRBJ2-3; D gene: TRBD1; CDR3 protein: CASSSDRMGTDTQYF; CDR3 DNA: TGTGCCAGCAGTTCGGACAGGATGGGGACAGATACGCAGTATTTT
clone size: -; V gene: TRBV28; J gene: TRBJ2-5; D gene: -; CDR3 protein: CASSLRRPQGETQYF; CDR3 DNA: TGTGCCAGCAGCCTCCGCCGCCCCCAGGGAGAGACCCAGTACTTC
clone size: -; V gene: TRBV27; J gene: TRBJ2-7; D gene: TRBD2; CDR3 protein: CASSLSPSGLSYEQYF; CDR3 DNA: TGTGCCAGCAGTTTATCTCCTAGCGGGCTTTCCTACGAGCAGTACTTC
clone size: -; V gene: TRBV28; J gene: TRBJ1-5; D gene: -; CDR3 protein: CASSFGKRGNQPQHF; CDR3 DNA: TGTGCCAGCAGTTTCGGCAAAAGGGGGAATCAGCCCCAGCATTTT
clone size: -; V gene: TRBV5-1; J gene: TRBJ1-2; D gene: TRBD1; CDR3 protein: CASSHSGTGVHGYTF; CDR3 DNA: TGCGCCAGCAGCCATTCCGGGACAGGGGTCCATGGCTACACCTTC
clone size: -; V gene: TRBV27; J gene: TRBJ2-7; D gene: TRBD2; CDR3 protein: CASSLKGRGYEQYF; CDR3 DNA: TGTGCCAGCAGTTTAAAAGGGAGGGGTTACGAGCAGTACTTC